Below, 28 T cell receptor beta chains from the same sample are listed, as sequenced in a study of T cells in localized non-small cell lung cancer. The assay was immunoSEQ multiplex PCR, and TCRdb's table has in-frame clones only and misses some. This table holds about 59,000 clones, about 87% found once. Source: peripheral blood, taken before any cancer treatment. Every receptor here comes from a man aged 40 to 70 with stage I squamous cell lung carcinoma.

The chain joins TRBV30 to TRBJ2-1; 8 bases match TRBD1. The CDR3 has 15 residues. Trimming at V came to 0 bases and at J to 3 bases, leaving 4 bases not matched to a gene. Per germline, CDR1 GTSNPN and CDR2 SVGIG (reference sequence). CDR3: CAWSVGQGIYNEQFF. The CDR3, as DNA: TGTGCCTGGAGTGTAGGACAGGGCATCTACAATGAGCAGTTCTTC.

This chain uses TRBV27 with TRBJ1-4; the D is unclear. CDR3 length: 14 residues. Deletions cut 4 bases from V and 7 bases from J, with 13 bases between. Germline V gene lookup returns CDR1 MNHEY and CDR2 SMNVEV (reference sequence). The CDR3 protein is CASSSTEKREKLFF. As DNA, the CDR3 is TGTGCCAGCAGTTCCACCGAAAAACGTGAAAAACTGTTTTTT. The full variable domain, in which reference TRBV27 and TRBJ1-4 provide the parts outside the CDR3, is EAQVTQNPRYLITVTGKKLTVTCSQNMNHEYMSWYRQDPGLGLRQIYYSMNVEVTDKGDVPEGYKVSRKEKRNFPLILESPSPNQTSLYFCASSSTEKREKLFFGSGTQLSVL.

V gene TRBV7-2 combines with J gene TRBJ2-2; D remains unclear. CDR1 and CDR2 from the germline V gene are SGHTA and FQGNSA. The CDR3 extends over 15 amino acids. V was pared by 1 base and J by 3 bases, with 9 bases between. The CDR3 sequence: CASSLGGRYTGELFF. The CDR3 DNA follows: TGTGCCAGCAGCTTAGGAGGCAGGTACACCGGGGAGCTGTTTTTT.

The chain carries TRBV7-6 and TRBJ1-3; D possibly corresponds to TRBD1 (5 bases). Germline V gene data show CDR1 as SGHVS and CDR2 as FNYEAQ. This CDR3 has 18 residues. V was cut by 1 base and J by 2 bases, with 18 bases left in between. CDR3: CASSLEAVGPDTGNTIYF. The CDR3 region has the DNA TGTGCCAGCAGCTTAGAAGCGGTCGGACCGGACACTGGAAACACCATATATTTT.

CDR3 residues: CASSLEGRWDRNQPQHF. The DNA for the CDR3 is TGCGCCAGCAGTCTTGAGGGACGCTGGGACAGAAATCAGCCCCAGCATTTT. This chain joins TRBV23-1 and TRBJ1-5; 7 positions match TRBD1. TRBV23-1 belongs to the ORF category, with a function that is uncertain. The CDR3 sequence is 17 residues long. The V gene end was trimmed by 4 bases and the J gene end by 4 bases; junction bases not matched to a gene: 13.

V is TRBV7-2 and J is TRBJ1-1; D might be TRBD1 (5 bases). The CDR3 extends over 16 amino acids. Deletions cut 0 bases from V and 1 base from J, with 12 bases between. Per germline, CDR1 SGHTA and CDR2 FQGNSA. The CDR3 loop reads CASSLALSGTNTEAFF. In DNA form, the CDR3 reads TGTGCCAGCAGCTTAGCGCTAAGTGGGACGAACACTGAAGCTTTCTTT.

V gene TRBV6-6 combines with J gene TRBJ2-1; D remains ambiguous. Trimming stripped 7 bases from V and 6 bases from J, with 16 bases between. Germline CDR1 and CDR2: MNHNY and SVGAGI (reference sequence). This CDR3 region has 14 residues. This CDR3 reads CASNAVTSANEQFF. The CDR3, as DNA: TGTGCCAGCAATGCAGTTACATCCGCCAATGAGCAGTTCTTC.

The J gene is TRBJ2-2, the V gene TRBV11-2; 8 nucleotides align to TRBD1. Germline CDR1 is SGHAT and CDR2 is FQNNGV. The CDR3 is 14 amino acids. After removal of 1 base from V and 5 bases from J, the junction contained 0 bases not matched to a gene. CDR3 DNA sequence: TGTGCCAGCAGCTTAGGGACAGGGACCGGGGAGCTGTTTTTT. Encoded protein: CASSLGTGTGELFF.

This clone was counted a single time. The V call is TRBV2, the J call TRBJ2-1; unclear D gene. Germline CDR1 reads SNHLY; CDR2 reads FYNNEI. V shed 5 bases and J shed 3 bases, with 14 bases lying between them. The CDR3 contains 15 residues. The CDR3 loop reads CASSSSSYRYNEQFF. CDR3 nucleotides: TGTGCCAGCAGTTCAAGCTCTTATCGCTACAATGAGCAGTTCTTC.

The chain has TRBV14 and TRBJ2-2; 12 nucleotides match TRBD2. This CDR3 region has 16 residues. V was clipped by 4 bases and J by 5 bases; unmatched bases: 5. Germline V gives CDR1 SGHDN, CDR2 FVKESK. CDR3 amino acids: CASSPSGRARTGELFF. In nucleotides, the CDR3 is TGTGCCAGCAGCCCTAGCGGGAGGGCTCGGACCGGGGAGCTGTTTTTT.

The CDR3 protein is CASSVGPEADTQYF. The CDR3 nucleotides are TGTGCCAGCAGCGTAGGGCCGGAGGCAGATACGCAGTATTTT. The gene calls are TRBV9 and TRBJ2-3; weak D call: TRBD2 (5 bases). CDR1 and CDR2 (germline): SGDLS, YYNGEE. Trimming shortened V by 0 bases and J by 4 bases, and 9 bases separated the two germline ends. This CDR3 contains 14 residues. The variable domain in full, completed from reference TRBV9 and TRBJ2-3, reads DSGVTQTPKHLITATGQRVTLRCSPRSGDLSVYWYQQSLDQGLQFLIQYYNGEERAKGNILERFSAQQFPDLHSELNLSSLELGDSALYFCASSVGPEADTQYFGPGTRLTVL.

The V and J genes are TRBV6-5 and TRBJ2-2; a possible D gene is TRBD2 (6 bases). V was pared by 6 bases and J by 7 bases, with 15 bases between. In germline, CDR1 is MNHEY, CDR2 SVGAGI. This CDR3 is built from 14 residues. CDR3 sequence (DNA): TGTGCCAGCAGCCTTACTTACGGGGGCGGGGAGCTGTTTTTT. Protein sequence: CASSLTYGGGELFF.

V is TRBV7-2 and J is TRBJ2-1; the match to TRBD2 covers 8 bases. J was trimmed by 1 base and V by 7 bases; bases with no gene match: 9. The CDR3 is made up of 16 amino acids. Germline CDR1 and CDR2: SGHTA and FQGNSA. In DNA form, the CDR3 reads TGTGCCAGCACCGCCGGGGGGGTTGTATCCTACAATGAGCAGTTCTTC. It specifies CASTAGGVVSYNEQFF. The whole variable domain, remainder taken from reference TRBV7-2 and TRBJ2-1, is GAGVSQSPSNKVTEKGKDVELRCDPISGHTALYWYRQSLGQGLEFLIYFQGNSAPDKSGLPSDRFSAERTGGSVSTLTIQRTQQEDSAVYLCASTAGGVVSYNEQFFGPGTRLTVL.

The table lists this clone with a few counts. This chain joins TRBV28 and TRBJ1-2; 7 bases are shared with TRBD1. This CDR3 comprises 13 residues. From germline, CDR1 is MDHEN and CDR2 SYDVKM. Trimming took 6 bases from V and 4 from J; bases not matched to a gene: 5. CDR3 nucleotides: TGTGCCAGCAGACCCGGGACAGCCTATGGCTACACCTTC. This sequence encodes CASRPGTAYGYTF.

This clone is a singleton in its sample. The V call is TRBV10-3, the J call TRBJ2-6, with D maybe TRBD2 (5 bases). Trimming shortened V by 0 bases and J by 3 bases, and 15 bases separated the two germline ends. CDR1 is ENHRY, CDR2 SYGVKD, per germline. CDR3 length: 18 residues. The CDR3 DNA sequence: TGTGCCATCAGTGAGTCCCGGGGTATTGGGAGTGGGGCCAACGTCCTGACTTTC. It is translated as CAISESRGIGSGANVLTF.

This chain connects TRBV2 to TRBJ2-1; TRBD2 matches 11 bases. With V trimmed by 5 bases and J by 8 bases, 8 bases remained unmatched. This CDR3 region has 15 residues. Germline CDR1 is SNHLY and CDR2 is FYNNEI. The CDR3 sequence: CASSFSGRAGDEQFF. CDR3 DNA: TGTGCCAGCAGTTTTAGCGGGAGGGCGGGCGATGAGCAGTTCTTC.

This chain links TRBV29-1 with TRBJ2-7; 7 nucleotides agree with TRBD1. Germline V lookup: CDR1 SQVTM, CDR2 ANQGSEA. V trimming: 0 bases; J trimming: 0 bases; junction bases outside the gene matches: 17. This CDR3 is 19 amino acids long. The CDR3 reads CSVEDTEMPYNRGSYEQYF. The CDR3 bases are TGCAGCGTTGAAGATACGGAGATGCCTTATAACAGGGGCTCCTACGAGCAGTACTTC.

This rearrangement joins TRBV28 to TRBJ2-7; TRBD2 might be the D (6 bases). Germline V CDR1 and CDR2: MDHEN, SYDVKM. The CDR3 consists of 15 residues. Trimming removed 6 bases from V and 6 bases from J, with 21 bases in between. CDR3 sequence: CASRPRRGLGAEQYF. DNA of the CDR3: TGTGCCAGCAGGCCCCGGCGGGGACTGGGAGCCGAGCAGTACTTC. The whole variable domain, filled in from reference TRBV28 and TRBJ2-7, reads DVKVTQSSRYLVKRTGEKVFLECVQDMDHENMFWYRQDPGLGLRLIYFSYDVKMKEKGDIPEGYSVSREKKERFSLILESASTNQTSMYLCASRPRRGLGAEQYFGPGTRLTVT.

A single count supports this clone. The chain couples TRBV18 to TRBJ1-1, with 11 bases identical to TRBD1. This CDR3 is 17 amino acids long. Trimming took 2 bases from V and 1 from J; bases not matched to a gene: 6. CDR1 and CDR2 (germline): KGHSH, LQKENI. The CDR3 loop reads CASSPGGQGAGNTEAFF. CDR3 nucleotides: TGTGCCAGCTCACCAGGCGGACAGGGGGCAGGGAACACTGAAGCTTTCTTT. The full variable domain, completed using reference TRBV18 and TRBJ1-1, is NAGVMQNPRHLVRRRGQEARLRCSPMKGHSHVYWYRQLPEEGLKFMVYLQKENIIDESGMPKERFSAEFPKEGPSILRIQQVVRGDSAAYFCASSPGGQGAGNTEAFFGQGTRLTVV.

V gene TRBV7-9 combines with J gene TRBJ1-2; no definite D call. The CDR3 sequence is 13 residues long. Germline V gives CDR1 SEHNR, CDR2 FQNEAQ (reference sequence). The germline V and J ends were trimmed by 2 bases and 6 bases, with 10 bases remaining between them. The CDR3 bases are TGTGCCAGCAGCTTAAAGACGGCAGATGGCTACACCTTC. This encodes CASSLKTADGYTF.

This chain links TRBV5-4 with TRBJ2-3, with 7 positions matching TRBD2. The CDR3 loop spans 14 amino acids. The germline V gene has CDR1 SGHNT and CDR2 YYREEE (reference sequence). J gave up 2 bases and V 4 bases, and 4 bases lay outside the gene matches. The CDR3 protein is CASSHSGFTDTQYF. CDR3 in DNA: TGTGCCAGCAGCCATAGCGGGTTCACAGATACGCAGTATTTT.

This sequence joins TRBV29-1 and TRBJ2-1, with TRBD2 as a possible D gene (5 bases). This CDR3 region has 13 residues. Germline V CDR1 and CDR2: SQVTM, ANQGSEA. The V and J ends lost 4 bases and 3 bases respectively, with 10 bases between them. The CDR3 sequence: CSVALRDYNEQFF. CDR3 coding DNA: TGCAGCGTTGCCCTGAGGGACTACAATGAGCAGTTCTTC.

The chain combines TRBV21-1 with TRBJ2-2; the D call TRBD1 from the table was never checked on the DNA. TRBV21-1 is flagged as a pseudogene. CDR3 length equals 19 residues. The DNA for the CDR3 is TGTGCCAGCAGCAGGGACAGGGGACGGAGACATTCTCACACCGGGGAGCTGTTTTTT. Its translation: CASSRDRGRRHSHTGELFF.

J is TRBJ1-1 and V is TRBV19, with D possibly being TRBD1 (5 bases). Germline V CDR1 and CDR2: LNHDA, SQIVND (reference sequence). Between the trimmed V and J ends, which lost 8 bases and 2 bases, there was a span of 15 bases. The CDR3 sequence is 14 residues long. The CDR3 nucleotides read TGTGCCAGTCAGAGAATGGGACGTAACACTGAAGCTTTCTTT. Protein sequence: CASQRMGRNTEAFF.

The V call is TRBV30, the J call TRBJ2-1, with D uncertain. This CDR3 comprises 11 residues. V shed 0 bases and J shed 9 bases, with 6 bases lying between them. Germline CDR1 is GTSNPN and CDR2 is SVGIG (reference sequence). CDR3 DNA sequence: TGTGCCTGGAGTGTAAAAGGTGAGCAGTTCTTC. It yields the protein CAWSVKGEQFF.

The chain uses TRBV27 and TRBJ2-2; possibly TRBD1 for D (6 bases). This CDR3 is built from 15 residues. V lost 8 bases, J lost 6 bases, and 19 bases lay in between. Looked up from germline, CDR1 is MNHEY and CDR2 is SMNVEV (reference sequence). CDR3 nucleotides: TGTGCCAGCGGGCGTCCAGGGGATTTCGCCGGGGAGCTGTTTTTT. This encodes CASGRPGDFAGELFF.

The chain has TRBV7-8 and TRBJ2-7; 8 bases are shared with TRBD1. The V and J ends lost 4 bases and 7 bases, in that order; junction bases with no gene match: 12. Germline CDR1 is SGHVS and CDR2 is FQNEAQ. The CDR3 is 15 amino acids. CDR3 protein: CASSSRTGKRGEQYF. The CDR3 nucleotides are TGTGCCAGCAGCTCCCGGACAGGGAAGCGTGGGGAGCAGTACTTC.

This rearrangement joins TRBV5-5 to TRBJ2-5; D not certain. This CDR3 spans 12 amino acids. Trimming left V 1 base short and J 6 bases short, with 7 bases between. The germline gives CDR1 SGHKS, CDR2 YYEKEE (reference sequence). The CDR3 reads CASSLLGKTQYF. The CDR3 DNA follows: TGTGCCAGCAGCTTGCTGGGGAAGACCCAGTACTTC.